Listed here are 6 T cell receptor beta chains from one sample, sequenced in a study of human T cells and chemical hapten exposure. One entry per CDR3 protein results from TCRdb running MiXCR on the RACE reads. Of 150,000 to 200,000 distinct CDR3 sequences detected, about 15% appear once; the ten largest clones hold about 1.8%. Noted time point: patch test 1, 2 weeks after DPC sensitization. Treatment specified: therapeutic diphenylcyclopropenone sensitization with weekly scalp DPC. The input for sequencing was whole blood, taken in connection with sensitization to the hapten diphenylcyclopropenone (DPC). Source of these receptors: a woman aged 25 to 39 with alopecia areata. Some clones in this sample may be carry-over from other donors' samples.

V is TRBV5-1 and J is TRBJ2-1; 11 bases line up with TRBD2. Germline values: CDR1 SGHRS, CDR2 YFSETQ. This CDR3 spans 15 amino acids. The V segment lost 4 bases and the J segment 3 bases; nucleotides outside the gene matches: 3. The CDR3 DNA follows: TGCGCCAGCAGCATAACTAGCGGGGGCTACAATGAGCAGTTCTTC. It codes for CASSITSGGYNEQFF.

This clonotype was found many times. This chain joins TRBV6-2 or TRBV6-3 and TRBJ2-4; tentatively, D is TRBD1 (6 bases). V gave up 2 bases and J gave up 7 bases, with 6 bases separating them. Germline-derived CDR1 and CDR2 are MNHEY and SVGEGT. This CDR3 spans 12 amino acids. The CDR3 sequence is CASSYRGNIQYF. CDR3 bases: TGTGCCAGCAGTTACAGGGGGAACATTCAGTACTTC.

This clonotype was observed a few times. The genes are TRBV2 and TRBJ2-7, with D perhaps TRBD1 (5 bases). Between the trimmed V and J ends, which lost 10 bases and 0 bases, there was a span of 16 bases. Germline V gene data show CDR1 as SNHLY and CDR2 as FYNNEI. The CDR3 spans 14 residues. DNA of the CDR3: TGTGCCACCCGAGGCAGGGAAAGCTCCTACGAGCAGTACTTC. It codes for CATRGRESSYEQYF.

This clonotype was found a few times. This chain uses TRBV30 with TRBJ1-3, with no clear D. The CDR3 consists of 13 residues. Trimming stripped 3 bases from V and 0 bases from J, with 6 bases between. Per germline, CDR1 GTSNPN and CDR2 SVGIG (reference sequence). Here the CDR3 DNA reads TGTGCCTGGAGAGTGGGCTCTGGAAACACCATATATTTT. Its protein is CAWRVGSGNTIYF.

This clonotype is deemed medium-sized (0.01 to 0.1%). V and J are TRBV10-3 and TRBJ2-3, with TRBD2 matching over 9 bases. CDR3 length: 13 amino acids. Germline V CDR1 and CDR2: ENHRY, SYGVKD. J lost 4 bases, V lost 8 bases, and 4 bases had no gene match. The CDR3 protein is CAILAGTADTQYF. The DNA of the CDR3 is TGTGCCATCCTAGCGGGGACGGCAGATACGCAGTATTTT.

The rearrangement uses TRBV9 and TRBJ2-1; D ambiguous. Trimming left V 1 base short and J 10 bases short, with 12 bases between. This CDR3 is built from 13 residues. The germline gives CDR1 SGDLS, CDR2 YYNGEE. The CDR3 loop reads CASSVNWMVEQFF. The CDR3 DNA sequence: TGTGCCAGCAGCGTAAATTGGATGGTGGAGCAGTTCTTC.